The present entry profiles one T cell receptor (beta chain) with its context. The sample belongs to a study of blood T cell repertoires in COVID-19. Sequenced by immunoSEQ multiplex PCR; TCRdb stores in-frame clones only, minus some. The sample holds some 170,000 clones; roughly 90% are singletons and the top ten take more than 1.5%. The TCR sequence derives from a woman aged 50 to 65 with acute or convalescent COVID-19. The sequenced sample consisted of peripheral blood.

The CDR3 DNA sequence: TGCGCCAGCAGCTCTCTAGACTACAATGAGCAGTTCTTC. This gives the protein CASSSLDYNEQFF. The chain uses TRBV5-1 and TRBJ2-1; D gene unclear. CDR1 is SGHRS, CDR2 YFSETQ, per germline. The germline V and J ends were trimmed by 3 bases and 3 bases, with 7 bases remaining between them. This CDR3 is built from 13 residues.